These 13 T cell receptor beta chains share one sample of origin, sequenced in a study of beta chain features in type 1 diabetes. Sequencing targeted expressed TCRB transcripts, as all isolated RNA had been reverse transcribed. Profiling relied on immunoSEQ multiplex PCR, and the TCRdb table lists in-frame clones only, not all of them. The sample holds under 800,000 clones, roughly a sixth seen once. The sample was naive CD4+ T cells from blood. These receptors came from a man between 18 and 29 years old in good health.

This clone was observed a few times. The gene calls are TRBV6-6 and TRBJ1-5, with D maybe TRBD1 (6 bases). This CDR3 spans 16 amino acids. Germline V gives CDR1 MNHNY, CDR2 SVGAGI (reference sequence). V was pared by 0 bases and J by 5 bases, with 14 bases between. The DNA of the CDR3 is TGTGCCAGCAGTTACTCGACGGGACACTATGATCAGCCCCAGCATTTT. This translates into CASSYSTGHYDQPQHF.

With regard to this clone: Within the sample, other DNA sequences also encode this same CDR3. The V and J genes are TRBV28 and TRBJ1-4; D is unclear. The CDR3 extends over 12 amino acids. Germline-derived CDR1 and CDR2 are MDHEN and SYDVKM. The V gene lost 2 bases and the J gene lost 8 bases, with 6 bases spanning the gap. The CDR3 nucleotides read TGTGCCAGCAGTTTAATCGGGGAAAAACTGTTTTTT. Translation: CASSLIGEKLFF.

The chain recombines TRBV10-3 with TRBJ1-1, with 8 positions matching TRBD1. This CDR3 contains 14 residues. The ends lost 10 bases at V and 1 base at J; junction bases unmatched: 8. Germline CDR1 is ENHRY and CDR2 is SYGVKD. CDR3 sequence: CATAGTGTNTEAFF. For the CDR3, the DNA is TGTGCCACCGCCGGGACAGGAACGAACACTGAAGCTTTCTTT.

This sequence joins TRBV29-1 and TRBJ2-1; weak D call: TRBD2 (6 bases). Trimming cost V 6 bases and J 5 bases, with 23 bases left between them. CDR3 size: 16 residues. Per germline, CDR1 SQVTM and CDR2 ANQGSEA. Written as DNA, the CDR3 is TGCAGCGTGGGTCAGGTCGGAGGGCTCATCGACAATGAGCAGTTCTTC. This sequence encodes CSVGQVGGLIDNEQFF.

Only a few counts were recorded for this clone. The chain carries TRBV14 and TRBJ1-1, with D maybe TRBD1 (5 bases). Germline V gene sequence: CDR1 SGHDN, CDR2 FVKESK. This CDR3 contains 13 residues. V was cut by 7 bases and J by 5 bases, with 14 bases left in between. CDR3 sequence: CASNTGFLTEAFF. CDR3 nucleotide sequence: TGTGCCAGCAACACAGGTTTTTTGACTGAAGCTTTCTTT.

This chain uses TRBV18 with TRBJ2-3, with D perhaps TRBD1 (5 bases). CDR1 KGHSH and CDR2 LQKENI come from the germline V gene. V lost 6 bases and J lost 5, with 15 bases in between. The CDR3 consists of 14 residues. The CDR3 loop is CASSGATARDTQYF. DNA of the CDR3: TGTGCCAGCTCTGGGGCCACGGCGCGAGATACGCAGTATTTT. The full variable domain, its missing parts supplied by reference TRBV18 and TRBJ2-3, is NAGVMQNPRHLVRRRGQEARLRCSPMKGHSHVYWYRQLPEEGLKFMVYLQKENIIDESGMPKERFSAEFPKEGPSILRIQQVVRGDSAAYFCASSGATARDTQYFGPGTRLTVL.

This clone was detected a few times. The genes are TRBV7-3 and TRBJ2-5; weak D call: TRBD2 (5 bases). The ends were cut back, 3 bases at V and 5 bases at J, with 13 bases in the middle. The CDR3 length is 14 residues. Germline V CDR1 and CDR2: SGHTA, FQGTGA. The CDR3 DNA is TGTGCCAGCAGCTTTTCGGGGTCCCGCGAGACCCAGTACTTC. Protein product: CASSFSGSRETQYF.

The chain employs TRBV18 and TRBJ1-2, with D unresolved. Germline CDR1 is KGHSH and CDR2 is LQKENI. V was trimmed by 2 bases and J by 7 bases, leaving 14 bases between them. This CDR3 is built from 14 residues. CDR3 nucleotides: TGTGCCAGCTCACCAGGCGGGAGTACGGGTGGCTACACCTTC. Residues: CASSPGGSTGGYTF.

The chain is built from TRBV9 and TRBJ1-5, with 7 positions matching TRBD1. From germline, CDR1 is SGDLS and CDR2 YYNGEE. This CDR3 comprises 15 residues. V trimming: 3 bases; J trimming: 3 bases; junction bases outside the gene matches: 6. For the CDR3, the DNA is TGTGCCAGCAGCGGGACGACAGGGCCCAATCAGCCCCAGCATTTT. As protein: CASSGTTGPNQPQHF. The variable domain in full, with the rest retrieved from reference TRBV9 and TRBJ1-5, is DSGVTQTPKHLITATGQRVTLRCSPRSGDLSVYWYQQSLDQGLQFLIQYYNGEERAKGNILERFSAQQFPDLHSELNLSSLELGDSALYFCASSGTTGPNQPQHFGDGTRLSIL.

The rearrangement joins TRBV18 to TRBJ2-7; the match to TRBD2 covers 10 bases. Trimming at V came to 1 base and at J to 1 base, leaving 4 bases not matched to a gene. The CDR3 loop spans 16 amino acids. In germline, CDR1 is KGHSH, CDR2 LQKENI. Written as DNA, the CDR3 is TGTGCCAGCTCACCACGTCTAGCGGGAGCGTCCTACGAGCAGTACTTC. Its protein product is CASSPRLAGASYEQYF.

In nucleotides, the CDR3 is TGCGCCAGCTCCTCAAGGGGAAGCGAGCAGTTCTTC. Protein: CASSSRGSEQFF. V usage is TRBV5-1 and J usage is TRBJ2-1; tentatively, D is TRBD1 (5 bases). In germline, CDR1 is SGHRS, CDR2 YFSETQ. The CDR3 is made up of 12 amino acids. Trimming stripped 7 bases from V and 10 bases from J, with 15 bases between.

The V and J genes are TRBV6-1 and TRBJ2-5, with 7 bases lining up with TRBD1. The germline V gene encodes CDR1 MNHNS and CDR2 SASEGT. The CDR3 runs 15 residues. With V trimmed by 6 bases and J by 5 bases, 12 bases remained unmatched. The chain's CDR3 is CASRVPGQLGETQYF. DNA for the CDR3: TGTGCCAGCAGGGTACCGGGACAGCTGGGGGAGACCCAGTACTTC.

The gene calls are TRBV2 and TRBJ1-1, with D possibly matching TRBD1 (6 bases). Germline lookup yields CDR1 SNHLY and CDR2 FYNNEI. With 8 bases removed from V and 1 base from J, the gap between germline ends came to 11 bases. The CDR3 has 13 amino acids. The CDR3 region is CASFRDTNTEAFF. In nucleotides, the CDR3 is TGTGCCAGCTTCCGGGACACGAACACTGAAGCTTTCTTT. Full variable domain (missing parts from reference TRBV2 and TRBJ1-1): EPEVTQTPSHQVTQMGQEVILRCVPISNHLYFYWYRQILGQKVEFLVSFYNNEISEKSEIFDDQFSVERPDGSNFTLKIRSTKLEDSAMYFCASFRDTNTEAFFGQGTRLTVV.